These 9 T cell receptor beta chains were all obtained from the same sample, sequenced in a study of cytomegalovirus exposure and HLA in healthy donors. PCR amplification relied on 60 Vbeta primers (plus 13 Jbeta primers). Clones were read by immunoSEQ multiplex PCR, and TCRdb kept only the in-frame ones, dropping some. The sample includes 130,000 or so clones, around 80% seen only once; the top ten take approximately 3.1%. Sample: PBMCs. These receptors all come from a woman aged 18-35 years in good health and CMV-seropositive.

The chain employs TRBV5-1 and TRBJ2-1; 8 positions match TRBD2. This CDR3 is built from 16 residues. Looked up from germline, CDR1 is SGHRS and CDR2 is YFSETQ. Unmatched junction bases numbered 5, after V lost 3 bases and J lost 0 bases. In DNA form, the CDR3 reads TGCGCCAGCAGCTCCGTAGCGGGAACCTCCTACAATGAGCAGTTCTTC. It yields the protein CASSSVAGTSYNEQFF.

The chain employs TRBV2 and TRBJ2-3; TRBD1 agrees at 10 bases. Unmatched junction bases numbered 12, after V lost 3 bases and J lost 0 bases. The CDR3 has 19 residues. Germline V gives CDR1 SNHLY, CDR2 FYNNEI. The CDR3, as DNA: TGTGCCAGCAGTGATTTCTGGACAGGGGGAAAGGAAAGCACAGATACGCAGTATTTT. It specifies CASSDFWTGGKESTDTQYF.

The chain carries TRBV5-6 and TRBJ1-2; tentatively, D is TRBD1 (6 bases). Germline V gives CDR1 SGHDT, CDR2 YYEEEE. The length of the CDR3 is 14 residues. Between the trimmed V and J ends, which lost 4 bases and 5 bases, there was a span of 15 bases. This CDR3 is CASSPGWTAYGYTF. Written as DNA, the CDR3 is TGTGCCAGCAGCCCCGGTTGGACAGCGTATGGCTACACCTTC.

This clone was seen ten or more times. Other DNA sequences from this sample encode an identical CDR3 as well. The chain couples TRBV7-9 to TRBJ1-6; 7 bases align to TRBD1. Germline V CDR1 and CDR2: SEHNR, FQNEAQ (reference sequence). The CDR3 runs to 14 residues. Trimming removed 0 bases from V and 10 bases from J; junction bases left unmatched: 3. The CDR3 reads CASSLAGGGSPLHF. The CDR3 nucleotides are TGTGCCAGCAGCTTAGCAGGAGGGGGCTCACCCCTCCACTTT. Combining the CDR3 with reference TRBV7-9 and TRBJ1-6 gives the whole variable domain DTGVSQNPRHKITKRGQNVTFRCDPISEHNRLYWYRQTLGQGPEFLTYFQNEAQLEKSRLLSDRFSAERPKGSFSTLEIQRTEQGDSAMYLCASSLAGGGSPLHFGNGTRLTVT.

The rearrangement links TRBV7-3 to TRBJ2-7, with 11 bases identical to TRBD2. The V segment lost 3 bases and the J segment 2 bases; nucleotides outside the gene matches: 6. CDR3 size: 16 residues. The germline V gene encodes CDR1 SGHTA and CDR2 FQGTGA. CDR3 loop: CASSLGPSGGTYEQYF. CDR3 DNA sequence: TGTGCCAGCAGCTTGGGGCCTAGCGGGGGGACCTACGAGCAGTACTTC. The full variable domain, with the rest looked up from reference TRBV7-3 and TRBJ2-7, is GAGVSQTPSNKVTEKGKYVELRCDPISGHTALYWYRQSLGQGPEFLIYFQGTGAADDSGLPNDRFFAVRPEGSVSTLKIQRTERGDSAVYLCASSLGPSGGTYEQYFGPGTRLTVT.

The CDR3, as DNA: TGTGCCAGCAGTCCCCCCCAGGGAACTAATGAAAAACTGTTTTTT. Translation: CASSPPQGTNEKLFF. The chain has TRBV28 and TRBJ1-4; D possibly corresponds to TRBD1 (5 bases). The germline V gene has CDR1 MDHEN and CDR2 SYDVKM. The CDR3 contains 15 residues. V was pared by 5 bases and J by 1 base, with 11 bases between. The full variable domain, its missing parts supplied by reference TRBV28 and TRBJ1-4, is DVKVTQSSRYLVKRTGEKVFLECVQDMDHENMFWYRQDPGLGLRLIYFSYDVKMKEKGDIPEGYSVSREKKERFSLILESASTNQTSMYLCASSPPQGTNEKLFFGSGTQLSVL.

The chain carries TRBV27 and TRBJ2-7; 9 bases are a match to TRBD2. V was clipped by 2 bases and J by 0 bases; unmatched bases: 14. Germline CDR1 reads MNHEY; CDR2 reads SMNVEV (reference sequence). The CDR3 extends over 19 amino acids. The CDR3: CASSLVGGALAGYSYEQYF. The CDR3, as DNA: TGTGCCAGCAGTTTAGTGGGAGGGGCCCTAGCGGGGTACTCCTACGAGCAGTACTTC.

The CDR3 reads CATSRSADSTYGYTF. Here the CDR3 DNA reads TGTGCCACCAGCAGATCCGCCGACAGCACTTATGGCTACACCTTC. The chain joins TRBV15 to TRBJ1-2, with D perhaps matching TRBD1 (5 bases). Germline V lookup: CDR1 LNHNV, CDR2 YYDKDF (reference sequence). V was pared by 2 bases and J by 5 bases, with 15 bases between. The CDR3 has 15 amino acids.

The chain employs TRBV9 and TRBJ2-1; D possibly corresponds to TRBD2 (6 bases). Per the germline V gene, CDR1 is SGDLS and CDR2 is YYNGEE. The V end was cut by 3 bases, the J end by 2 bases, with 12 bases between. CDR3 size: 15 residues. The CDR3 here is CASSGGTGAYNEQFF. The CDR3 region has the DNA TGTGCCAGCAGCGGCGGGACCGGGGCCTACAATGAGCAGTTCTTC.